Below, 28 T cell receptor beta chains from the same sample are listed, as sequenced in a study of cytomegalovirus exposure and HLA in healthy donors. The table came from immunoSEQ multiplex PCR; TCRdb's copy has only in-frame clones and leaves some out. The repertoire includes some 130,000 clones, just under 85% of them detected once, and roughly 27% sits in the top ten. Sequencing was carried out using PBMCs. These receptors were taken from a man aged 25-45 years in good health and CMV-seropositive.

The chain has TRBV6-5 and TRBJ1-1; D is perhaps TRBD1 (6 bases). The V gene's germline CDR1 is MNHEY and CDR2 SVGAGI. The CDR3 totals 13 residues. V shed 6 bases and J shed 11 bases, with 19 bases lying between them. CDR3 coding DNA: TGTGCCAGCAGGAACAGGGCTGATAGTCTGGCTTTCTTT. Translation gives CASRNRADSLAFF.

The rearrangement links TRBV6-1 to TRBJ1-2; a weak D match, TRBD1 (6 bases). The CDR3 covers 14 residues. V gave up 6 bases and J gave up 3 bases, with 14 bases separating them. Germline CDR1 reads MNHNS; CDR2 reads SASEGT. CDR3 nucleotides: TGTGCCAGCAGGAACATGCAGGGGCACTATGGCTACACCTTC. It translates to CASRNMQGHYGYTF.

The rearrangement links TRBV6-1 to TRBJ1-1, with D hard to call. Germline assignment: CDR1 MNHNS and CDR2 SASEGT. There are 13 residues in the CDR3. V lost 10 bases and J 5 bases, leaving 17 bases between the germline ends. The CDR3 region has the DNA TGTGCCACCTACATTGGAGGCGGGACTGAAGCTTTCTTT. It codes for CATYIGGGTEAFF.

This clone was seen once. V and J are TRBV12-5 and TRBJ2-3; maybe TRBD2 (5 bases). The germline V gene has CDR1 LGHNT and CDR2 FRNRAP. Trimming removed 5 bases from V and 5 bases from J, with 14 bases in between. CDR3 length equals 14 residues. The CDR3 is CASGPGLRVDTQYF. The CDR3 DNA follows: TGTGCTAGTGGTCCCGGATTGAGGGTAGATACGCAGTATTTT.

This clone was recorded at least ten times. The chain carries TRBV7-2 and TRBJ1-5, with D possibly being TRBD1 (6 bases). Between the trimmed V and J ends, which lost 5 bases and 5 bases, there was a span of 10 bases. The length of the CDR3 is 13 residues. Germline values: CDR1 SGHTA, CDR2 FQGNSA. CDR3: CASSPGTHQPQHF. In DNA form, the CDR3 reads TGTGCCAGCAGCCCCGGGACACATCAGCCCCAGCATTTT.

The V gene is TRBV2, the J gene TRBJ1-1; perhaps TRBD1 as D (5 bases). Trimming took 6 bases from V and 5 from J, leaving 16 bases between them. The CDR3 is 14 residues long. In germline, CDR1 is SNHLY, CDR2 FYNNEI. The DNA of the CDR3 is TGTGCCAGCAGCTTTGCGGGGGGAGGGACTGAAGCTTTCTTT. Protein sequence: CASSFAGGGTEAFF.

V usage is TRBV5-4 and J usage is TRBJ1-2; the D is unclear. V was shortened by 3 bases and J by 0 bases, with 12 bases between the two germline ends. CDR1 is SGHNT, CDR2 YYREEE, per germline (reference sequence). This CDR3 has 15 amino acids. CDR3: CASSSLREPNYGYTF. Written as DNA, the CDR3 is TGTGCCAGCAGCTCCTTACGGGAGCCTAACTATGGCTACACCTTC.

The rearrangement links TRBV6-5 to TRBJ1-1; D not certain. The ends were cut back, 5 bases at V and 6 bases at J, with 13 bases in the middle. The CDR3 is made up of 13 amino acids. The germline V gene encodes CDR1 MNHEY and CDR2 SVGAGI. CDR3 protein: CASSPNSGAEAFF. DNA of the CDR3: TGTGCCAGCAGTCCGAATTCCGGGGCTGAAGCTTTCTTT.

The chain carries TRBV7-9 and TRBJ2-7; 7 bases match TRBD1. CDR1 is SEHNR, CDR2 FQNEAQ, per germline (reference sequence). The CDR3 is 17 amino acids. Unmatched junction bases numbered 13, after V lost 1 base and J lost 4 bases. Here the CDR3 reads CASSLEGPPTGTYEQYF. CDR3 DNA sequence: TGTGCCAGCAGCTTAGAGGGCCCCCCGACAGGGACATACGAGCAGTACTTC.

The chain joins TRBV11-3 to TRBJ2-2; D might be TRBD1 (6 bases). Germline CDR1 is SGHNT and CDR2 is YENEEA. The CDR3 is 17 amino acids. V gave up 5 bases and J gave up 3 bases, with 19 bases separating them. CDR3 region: CASSLGTRQSYTGELFF. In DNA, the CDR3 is TGTGCCAGCAGCCTAGGGACAAGACAGTCTTACACCGGGGAGCTGTTTTTT. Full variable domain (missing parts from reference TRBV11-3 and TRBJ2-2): EAGVVQSPRYKIIEKKQPVAFWCNPISGHNTLYWYLQNLGQGPELLIRYENEEAVDDSQLPKDRFSAERLKGVDSTLKIQPAELGDSAVYLCASSLGTRQSYTGELFFGEGSRLTVL.

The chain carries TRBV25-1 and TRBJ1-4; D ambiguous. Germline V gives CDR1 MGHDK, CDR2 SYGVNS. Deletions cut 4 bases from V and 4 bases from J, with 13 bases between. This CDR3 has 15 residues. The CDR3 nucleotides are TGTGCCAGCAGTGCGTCGGCGGGGATTAATGAAAAACTGTTTTTT. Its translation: CASSASAGINEKLFF.

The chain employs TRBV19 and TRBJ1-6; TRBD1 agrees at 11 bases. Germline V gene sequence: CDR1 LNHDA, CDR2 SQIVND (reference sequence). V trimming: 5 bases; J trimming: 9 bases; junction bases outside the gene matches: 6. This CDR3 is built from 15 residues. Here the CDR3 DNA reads TGTGCCAGTAGTGGGCCGGGACAGGGGGTTTCACCCCTCCACTTT. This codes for CASSGPGQGVSPLHF.

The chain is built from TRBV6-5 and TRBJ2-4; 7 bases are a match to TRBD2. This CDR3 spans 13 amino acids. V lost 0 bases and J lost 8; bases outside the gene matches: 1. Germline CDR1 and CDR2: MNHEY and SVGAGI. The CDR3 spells CASSYSGGDIQYF. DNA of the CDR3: TGTGCCAGCAGTTACTCGGGAGGGGACATTCAGTACTTC.

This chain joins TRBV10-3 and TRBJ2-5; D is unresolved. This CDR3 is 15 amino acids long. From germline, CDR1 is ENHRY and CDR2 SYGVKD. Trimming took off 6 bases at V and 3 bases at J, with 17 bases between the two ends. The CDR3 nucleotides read TGTGCCATCAGGAGGAGTTTGTGGGTAGAAGAGACCCAGTACTTC. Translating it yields CAIRRSLWVEETQYF.

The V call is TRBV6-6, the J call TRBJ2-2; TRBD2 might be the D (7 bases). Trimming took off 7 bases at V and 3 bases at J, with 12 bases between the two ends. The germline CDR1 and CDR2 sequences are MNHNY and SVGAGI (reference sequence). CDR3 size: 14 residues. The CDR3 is CASKTGGYTGELFF. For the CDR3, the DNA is TGTGCCAGCAAAACGGGGGGCTACACCGGGGAGCTGTTTTTT.

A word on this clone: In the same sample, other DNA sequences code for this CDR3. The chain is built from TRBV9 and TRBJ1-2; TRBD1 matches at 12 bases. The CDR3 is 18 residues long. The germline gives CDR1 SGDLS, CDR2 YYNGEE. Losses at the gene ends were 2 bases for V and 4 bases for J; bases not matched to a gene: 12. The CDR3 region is CASSVSWDRGRASYGYTF. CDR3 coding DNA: TGTGCCAGCAGCGTTAGTTGGGACAGGGGGCGCGCTAGCTATGGCTACACCTTC.

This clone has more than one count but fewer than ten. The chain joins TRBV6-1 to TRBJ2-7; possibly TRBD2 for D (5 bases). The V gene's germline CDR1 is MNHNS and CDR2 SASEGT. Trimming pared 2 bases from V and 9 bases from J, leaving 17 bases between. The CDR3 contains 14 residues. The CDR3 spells CASSESPGRGRQYF. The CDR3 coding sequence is TGTGCCAGCAGTGAATCCCCTGGACGAGGGAGGCAGTACTTC.

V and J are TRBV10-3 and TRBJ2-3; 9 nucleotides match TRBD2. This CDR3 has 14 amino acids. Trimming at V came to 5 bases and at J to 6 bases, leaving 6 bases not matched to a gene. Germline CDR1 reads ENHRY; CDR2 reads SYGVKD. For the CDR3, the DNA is TGTGCCATCAGTTTAGCGGGAGAGGGGGATACGCAGTATTTT. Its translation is CAISLAGEGDTQYF.

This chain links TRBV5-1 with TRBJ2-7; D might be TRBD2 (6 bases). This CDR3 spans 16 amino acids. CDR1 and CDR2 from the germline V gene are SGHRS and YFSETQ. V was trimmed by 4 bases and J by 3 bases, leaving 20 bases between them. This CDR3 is CASSPWEANPFYEQYF. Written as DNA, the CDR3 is TGCGCCAGCAGCCCCTGGGAGGCTAACCCTTTCTACGAGCAGTACTTC.

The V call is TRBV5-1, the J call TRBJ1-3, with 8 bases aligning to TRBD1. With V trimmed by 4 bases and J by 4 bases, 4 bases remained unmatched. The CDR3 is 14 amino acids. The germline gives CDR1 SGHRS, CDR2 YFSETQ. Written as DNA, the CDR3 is TGCGCCAGCAGCCTGACAGGGGAAGGAAACACCATATATTTT. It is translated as CASSLTGEGNTIYF.

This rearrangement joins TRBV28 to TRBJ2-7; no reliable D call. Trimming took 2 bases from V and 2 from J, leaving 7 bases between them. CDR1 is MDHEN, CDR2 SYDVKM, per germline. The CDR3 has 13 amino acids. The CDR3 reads CASSLAGPYEQYF. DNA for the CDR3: TGTGCCAGCAGTTTAGCAGGTCCCTACGAGCAGTACTTC.

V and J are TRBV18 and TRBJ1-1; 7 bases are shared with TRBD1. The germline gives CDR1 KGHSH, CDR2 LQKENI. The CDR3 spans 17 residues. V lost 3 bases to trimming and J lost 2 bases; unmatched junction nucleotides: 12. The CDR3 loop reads CASSPDRARGDNTEAFF. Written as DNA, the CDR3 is TGTGCCAGCTCACCCGACAGGGCGAGAGGGGATAACACTGAAGCTTTCTTT.

The CDR3 spells CASSWDRQEAFF. The CDR3 coding sequence is TGTGCCAGCAGTTGGGACAGACAAGAAGCTTTCTTT. The J gene is TRBJ1-1, the V gene TRBV2, with 7 bases that match TRBD1. This CDR3 has 12 amino acids. Germline assignment: CDR1 SNHLY and CDR2 FYNNEI. V shed 5 bases and J 8 bases; nucleotides not matched to a gene: 5.

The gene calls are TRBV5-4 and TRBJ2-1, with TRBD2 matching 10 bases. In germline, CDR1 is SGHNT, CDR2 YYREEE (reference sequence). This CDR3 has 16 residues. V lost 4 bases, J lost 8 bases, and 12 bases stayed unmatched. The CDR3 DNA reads TGTGCCAGCAGCCCATCCCCAGCGGGAGGGCCATATGAGCAGTTCTTC. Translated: CASSPSPAGGPYEQFF.

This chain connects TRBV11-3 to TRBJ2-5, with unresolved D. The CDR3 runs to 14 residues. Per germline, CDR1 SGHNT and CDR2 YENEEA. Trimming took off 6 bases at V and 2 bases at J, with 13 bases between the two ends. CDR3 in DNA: TGTGCCAGCAGTGCTCGAGGAAAGCAAGAGACCCAGTACTTC. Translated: CASSARGKQETQYF. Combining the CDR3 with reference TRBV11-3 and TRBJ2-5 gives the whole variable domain EAGVVQSPRYKIIEKKQPVAFWCNPISGHNTLYWYLQNLGQGPELLIRYENEEAVDDSQLPKDRFSAERLKGVDSTLKIQPAELGDSAVYLCASSARGKQETQYFGPGTRLLVL.

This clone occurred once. This chain's CDR3 is CASSGGQGMVVTEAFF. The DNA for the CDR3 is TGCGCCAGCAGCGGCGGACAGGGAATGGTCGTCACTGAAGCTTTCTTT. This sequence joins TRBV5-1 and TRBJ1-1; 8 nucleotides match TRBD1. Germline CDR1 reads SGHRS; CDR2 reads YFSETQ. CDR3 length equals 16 residues. J gave up 4 bases and V 4 bases, and 12 bases lay outside the gene matches.

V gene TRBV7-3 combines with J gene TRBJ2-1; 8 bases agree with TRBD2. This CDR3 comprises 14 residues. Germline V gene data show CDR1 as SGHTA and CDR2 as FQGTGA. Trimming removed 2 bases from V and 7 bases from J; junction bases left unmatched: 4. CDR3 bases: TGTGCCAGCAGCTTAGAGGCGGGAGGAAATGAGCAGTTCTTC. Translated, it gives CASSLEAGGNEQFF. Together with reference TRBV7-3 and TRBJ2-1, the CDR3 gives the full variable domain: GAGVSQTPSNKVTEKGKYVELRCDPISGHTALYWYRQSLGQGPEFLIYFQGTGAADDSGLPNDRFFAVRPEGSVSTLKIQRTERGDSAVYLCASSLEAGGNEQFFGPGTRLTVL.

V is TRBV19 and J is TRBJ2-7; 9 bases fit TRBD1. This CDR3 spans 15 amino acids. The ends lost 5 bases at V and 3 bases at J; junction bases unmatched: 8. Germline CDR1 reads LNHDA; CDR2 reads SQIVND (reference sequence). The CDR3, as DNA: TGTGCCAGTAGTGGACCGGGACAGGGTCACTACGAGCAGTACTTC. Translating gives CASSGPGQGHYEQYF.